This entry concerns a single T cell receptor beta chain. Its antigen is still unknown. The source of the sample is a study of shared clonotypes between healthy human individuals. Looking at the study overall: Each donor's CD4 naive and CD4 memory cells filled three plates apiece, CD8 naive two, and CD8 memory one. Study conclusions and caveats: The diversity represented, both genetic and in exposure history, was limited by few donors. Despite large depth, sorted-subset datasets appeared incompletely sequenced.

Sequencing was performed with immunoSEQ multiplex PCR; in TCRdb, only in-frame clones are kept and a portion is missing. The sample has about 340,000 clones, around 79% seen once. Trimming took off 0 bases at V and 5 bases at J, with 10 bases between the two ends. The CDR3 sequence is 14 residues long. In germline, CDR1 is MGHRA, CDR2 YSYEKL. This TCR came from a man aged 25 to 40 in good health. Sequencing input: memory CD4+ T cells sorted from blood. Subset reported: CD45RA-negative fraction. The V gene is TRBV4-1, the J gene TRBJ1-1, with a weak D call TRBD1 (6 bases). The CDR3 region has the DNA TGCGCCAGCAGCCAAGATCAGGGGTCAACTGAAGCTTTCTTT. This codes for CASSQDQGSTEAFF.